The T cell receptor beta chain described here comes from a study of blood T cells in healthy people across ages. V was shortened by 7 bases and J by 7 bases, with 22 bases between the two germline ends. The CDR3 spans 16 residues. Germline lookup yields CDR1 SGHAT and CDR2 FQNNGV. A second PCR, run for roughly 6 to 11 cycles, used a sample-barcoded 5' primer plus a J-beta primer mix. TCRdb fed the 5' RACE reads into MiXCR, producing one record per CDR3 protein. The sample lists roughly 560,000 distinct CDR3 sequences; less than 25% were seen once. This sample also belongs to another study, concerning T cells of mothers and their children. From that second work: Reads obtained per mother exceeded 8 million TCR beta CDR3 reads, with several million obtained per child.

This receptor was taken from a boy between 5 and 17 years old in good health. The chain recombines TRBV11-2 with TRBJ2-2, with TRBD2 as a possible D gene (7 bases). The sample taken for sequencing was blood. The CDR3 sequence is CASTYTGGRVHGELFF. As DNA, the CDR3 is TGTGCCAGCACTTATACGGGGGGCAGGGTGCACGGGGAGCTGTTTTTT.